This TCR beta chain was found in a study of cytomegalovirus exposure and HLA in healthy donors. Study conclusions and caveats: A later analysis found TCR association rates differed by HLA locus, highest for DRB1 and lowest for HLA-C. Beyond CMV serostatus, there was no information to go on about immune exposure. Indistinguishability led to the exclusion of some V segments, TRBV6-2 and TRBV6-3 included. A later analysis reported that several of the most significant clusters appeared to be linked to common viral pathogens, among them Epstein-Barr virus.

Between the trimmed V and J ends, which lost 4 bases and 5 bases, there was a span of 18 bases. Germline V CDR1 and CDR2: SGHNT, YYREEE (reference sequence). The CDR3 length is 15 residues. In regard to this clone: The target antigen is unknown.

Vbeta (60) and Jbeta (13) primers were used in the PCR. Sequenced by immunoSEQ multiplex PCR; TCRdb stores in-frame clones only, minus some. The table lists about 170,000 clones, about 75% of them singletons. The sample was PBMCs. This sequence originates from a woman aged 50 to 60 in good health and CMV-seropositive. The chain uses TRBV5-4 and TRBJ2-5; D might be TRBD2 (7 bases). This chain's CDR3 is CASSAGAGRGETQYF. CDR3 nucleotide sequence: TGTGCCAGCAGCGCTGGAGCGGGGAGGGGGGAGACCCAGTACTTC.